This T cell receptor beta chain derives from a study of cytomegalovirus exposure and HLA in healthy donors. For the study at large: According to later analysis, the same platform produced the 120 validation and under 700 first-cohort repertoires.

Germline V lookup: CDR1 SGHRS, CDR2 YFSETQ. The CDR3 sequence is 15 residues long. Trimming removed 2 bases from V and 4 bases from J; junction bases left unmatched: 8. Regarding this clone: The antigen remains unidentified.

Study-level points and caveats: Many donors carried some public TCRs, although rarity characterized most TCR sequences.

The table came from immunoSEQ multiplex PCR; TCRdb's copy has only in-frame clones and leaves some out. Of about 220,000 clones in the sample, approximately 88% were seen once. Sequencing was performed on PBMCs. The genes are TRBV5-1 and TRBJ2-5; 7 bases agree with TRBD2. The TCR comes from a woman aged 25 to 45 in good health and CMV-seropositive. DNA of the CDR3: TGCGCCAGCAGCTTCGGATCGGGGGGTCGAGAGACCCAGTACTTC. Protein: CASSFGSGGRETQYF.